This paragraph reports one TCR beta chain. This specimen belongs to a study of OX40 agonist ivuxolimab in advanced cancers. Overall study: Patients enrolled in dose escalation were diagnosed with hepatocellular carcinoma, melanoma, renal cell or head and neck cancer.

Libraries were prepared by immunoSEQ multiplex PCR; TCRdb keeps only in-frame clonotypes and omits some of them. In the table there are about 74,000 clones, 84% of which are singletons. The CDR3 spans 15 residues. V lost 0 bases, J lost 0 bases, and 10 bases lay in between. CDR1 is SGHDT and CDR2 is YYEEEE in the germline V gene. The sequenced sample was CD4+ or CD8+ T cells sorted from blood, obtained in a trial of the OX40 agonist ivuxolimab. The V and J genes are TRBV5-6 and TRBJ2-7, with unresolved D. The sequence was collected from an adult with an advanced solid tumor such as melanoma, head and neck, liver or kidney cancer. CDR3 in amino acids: CASSLALMVSYEQYF. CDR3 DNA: TGTGCCAGCAGCTTGGCCTTAATGGTCTCCTACGAGCAGTACTTC. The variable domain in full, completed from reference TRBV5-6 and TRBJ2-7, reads DAGVTQSPTHLIKTRGQQVTLRCSPKSGHDTVSWYQQALGQGPQFIFQYYEEEERQRGNFPDRFSGHQFPNYSSELNVNALLLGDSALYLCASSLALMVSYEQYFGPGTRLTVT.